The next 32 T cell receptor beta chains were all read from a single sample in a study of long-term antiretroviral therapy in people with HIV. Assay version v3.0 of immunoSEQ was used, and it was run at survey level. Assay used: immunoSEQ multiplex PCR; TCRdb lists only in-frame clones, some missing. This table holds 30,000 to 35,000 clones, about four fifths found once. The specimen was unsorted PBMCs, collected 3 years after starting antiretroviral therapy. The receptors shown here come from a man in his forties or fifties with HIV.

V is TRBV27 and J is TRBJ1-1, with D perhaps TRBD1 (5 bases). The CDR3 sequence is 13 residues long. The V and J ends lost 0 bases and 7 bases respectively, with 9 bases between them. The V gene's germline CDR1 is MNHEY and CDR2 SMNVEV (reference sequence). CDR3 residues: CASSLSGGVEAFF. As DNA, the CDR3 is TGTGCCAGCAGTTTATCGGGGGGGGTTGAAGCTTTCTTT.

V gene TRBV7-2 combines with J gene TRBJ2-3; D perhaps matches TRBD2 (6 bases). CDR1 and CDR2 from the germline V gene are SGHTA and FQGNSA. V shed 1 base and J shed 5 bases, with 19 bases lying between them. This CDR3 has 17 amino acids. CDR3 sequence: CASSLGVTLRREDTQYF. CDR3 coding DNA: TGTGCCAGCAGCTTAGGAGTGACCCTCCGGAGGGAAGATACGCAGTATTTT.

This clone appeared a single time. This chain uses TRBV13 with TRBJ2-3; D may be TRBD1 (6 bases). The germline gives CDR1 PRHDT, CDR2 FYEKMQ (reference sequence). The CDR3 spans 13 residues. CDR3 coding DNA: TGTTCTAAGAGGGGGACCTGCACAGATACGCAGTATTTT. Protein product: CSKRGTCTDTQYF.

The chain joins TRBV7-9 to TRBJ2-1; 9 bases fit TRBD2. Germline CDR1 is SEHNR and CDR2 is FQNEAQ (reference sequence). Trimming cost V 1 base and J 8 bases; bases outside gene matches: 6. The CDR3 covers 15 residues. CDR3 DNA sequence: TGTGCCAGCAGCTTAGGTAGCGGGAGTGGGGATGAGCAGTTCTTC. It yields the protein CASSLGSGSGDEQFF.

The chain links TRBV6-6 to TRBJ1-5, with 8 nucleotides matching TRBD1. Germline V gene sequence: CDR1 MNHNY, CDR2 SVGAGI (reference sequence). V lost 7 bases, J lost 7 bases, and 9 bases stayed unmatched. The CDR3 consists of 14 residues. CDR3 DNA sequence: TGTGCCAGCACCCAACCGGGACAGGTCCAGCCCCAGCATTTT. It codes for CASTQPGQVQPQHF.

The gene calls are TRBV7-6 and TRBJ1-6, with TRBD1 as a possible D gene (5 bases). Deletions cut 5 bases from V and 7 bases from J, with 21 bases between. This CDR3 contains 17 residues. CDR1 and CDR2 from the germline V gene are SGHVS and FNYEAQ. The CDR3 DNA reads TGTGCCAGCAGCCTGAGGAGGGCCACCGAGGGGAATTCACCCCTCCACTTT. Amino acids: CASSLRRATEGNSPLHF. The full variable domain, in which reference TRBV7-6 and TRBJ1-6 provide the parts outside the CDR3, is GAGVSQSPRYKVTKRGQDVALRCDPISGHVSLYWYRQALGQGPEFLTYFNYEAQQDKSGLPNDRFSAERPEGSISTLTIQRTEQRDSAMYRCASSLRRATEGNSPLHFGNGTRLTVT.

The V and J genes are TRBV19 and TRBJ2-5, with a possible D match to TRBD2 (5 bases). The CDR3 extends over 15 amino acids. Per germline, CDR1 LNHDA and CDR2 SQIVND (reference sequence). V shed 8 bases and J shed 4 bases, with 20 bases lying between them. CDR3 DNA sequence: TGTGCCAGTGGGTTTTGGGCGGGCGCCGGAGAGACCCAGTACTTC. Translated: CASGFWAGAGETQYF.

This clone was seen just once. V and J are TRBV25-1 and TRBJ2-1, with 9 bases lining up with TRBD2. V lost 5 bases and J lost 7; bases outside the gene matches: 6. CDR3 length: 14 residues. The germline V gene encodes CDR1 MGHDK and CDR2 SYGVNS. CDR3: CASSKGSGSNEQFF. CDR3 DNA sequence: TGTGCCAGCAGTAAGGGTAGCGGGAGTAATGAGCAGTTCTTC.

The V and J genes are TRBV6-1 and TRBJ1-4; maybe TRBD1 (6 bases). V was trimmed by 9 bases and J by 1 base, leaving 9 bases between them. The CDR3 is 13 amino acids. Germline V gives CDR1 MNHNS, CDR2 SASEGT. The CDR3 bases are TGTGCCAGTACAGGGAAAACTAATGAAAAACTGTTTTTT. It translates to CASTGKTNEKLFF.

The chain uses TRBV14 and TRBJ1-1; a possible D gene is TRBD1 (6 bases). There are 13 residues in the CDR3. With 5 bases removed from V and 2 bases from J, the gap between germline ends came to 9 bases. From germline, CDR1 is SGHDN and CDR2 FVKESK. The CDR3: CASSLQGNTEAFF. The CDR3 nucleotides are TGTGCCAGCAGCTTACAGGGAAACACTGAAGCTTTCTTT.

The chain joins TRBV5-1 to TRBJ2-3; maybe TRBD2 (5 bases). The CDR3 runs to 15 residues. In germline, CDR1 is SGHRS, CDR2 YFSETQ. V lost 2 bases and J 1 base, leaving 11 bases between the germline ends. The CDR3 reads CASSFQHGGTDTQYF. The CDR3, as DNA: TGCGCCAGCAGCTTCCAACACGGGGGCACAGATACGCAGTATTTT.

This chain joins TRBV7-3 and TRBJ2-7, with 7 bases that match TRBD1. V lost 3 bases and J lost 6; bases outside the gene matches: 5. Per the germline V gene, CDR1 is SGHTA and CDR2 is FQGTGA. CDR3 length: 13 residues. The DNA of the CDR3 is TGTGCCAGCAGCTTGACGACAGGGACCGAGCAGTACTTC. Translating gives CASSLTTGTEQYF.

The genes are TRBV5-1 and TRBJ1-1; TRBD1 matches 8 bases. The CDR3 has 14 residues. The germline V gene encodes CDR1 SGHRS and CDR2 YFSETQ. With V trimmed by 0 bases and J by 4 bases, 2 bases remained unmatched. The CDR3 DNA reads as TGCGCCAGCAGCTTGGGGACAGGGTCCACTGAAGCTTTCTTT. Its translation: CASSLGTGSTEAFF.

CDR3 amino acids: CASSLGKVGANTEAFF. DNA for the CDR3: TGTGCCAGCAGTTTGGGGAAGGTGGGAGCGAACACTGAAGCTTTCTTT. The chain combines TRBV27 with TRBJ1-1; D unresolved. The length of the CDR3 is 16 residues. Germline V CDR1 and CDR2: MNHEY, SMNVEV (reference sequence). With 3 bases removed from V and 1 base from J, the gap between germline ends came to 15 bases.

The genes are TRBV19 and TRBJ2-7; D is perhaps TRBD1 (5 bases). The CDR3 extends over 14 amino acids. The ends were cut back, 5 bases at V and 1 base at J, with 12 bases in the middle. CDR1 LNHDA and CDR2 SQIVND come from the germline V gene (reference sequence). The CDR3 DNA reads TGTGCCAGTAGTTTCAGGGCTAATTCCTACGAGCAGTACTTC. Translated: CASSFRANSYEQYF.

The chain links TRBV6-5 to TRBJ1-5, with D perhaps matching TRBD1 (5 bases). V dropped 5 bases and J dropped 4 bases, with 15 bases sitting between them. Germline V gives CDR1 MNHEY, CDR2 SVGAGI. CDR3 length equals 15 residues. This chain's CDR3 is CASSPLSGGNQPQHF. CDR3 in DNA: TGTGCCAGCAGTCCCCTTTCGGGGGGAAATCAGCCCCAGCATTTT.

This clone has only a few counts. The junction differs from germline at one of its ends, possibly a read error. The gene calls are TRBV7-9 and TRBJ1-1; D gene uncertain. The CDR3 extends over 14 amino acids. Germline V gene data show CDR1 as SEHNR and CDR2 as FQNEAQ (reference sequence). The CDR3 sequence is CASSLVNQAEGPIF. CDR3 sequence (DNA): TGTGCCAGCAGCTTAGTCAATCAGGCAGAGGGCCCGATTTTT.

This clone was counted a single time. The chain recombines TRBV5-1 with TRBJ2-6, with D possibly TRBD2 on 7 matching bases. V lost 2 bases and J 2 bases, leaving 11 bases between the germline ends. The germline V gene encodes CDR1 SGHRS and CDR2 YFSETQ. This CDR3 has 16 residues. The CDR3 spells CASSLTGGAGANVLTF. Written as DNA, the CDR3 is TGCGCCAGCAGCTTAACGGGGGGCGCTGGGGCCAACGTCCTGACTTTC.

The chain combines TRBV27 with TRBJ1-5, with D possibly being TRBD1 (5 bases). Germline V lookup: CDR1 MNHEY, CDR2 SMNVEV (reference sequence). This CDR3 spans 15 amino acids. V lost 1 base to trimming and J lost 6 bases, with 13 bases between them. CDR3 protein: CASSLWGHGSQPQHF. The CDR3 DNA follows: TGTGCCAGCAGTTTATGGGGCCACGGAAGTCAGCCCCAGCATTTT.

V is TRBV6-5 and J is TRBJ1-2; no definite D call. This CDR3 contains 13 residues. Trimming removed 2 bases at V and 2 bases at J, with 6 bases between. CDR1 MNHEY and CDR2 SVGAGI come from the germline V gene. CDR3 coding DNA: TGTGCCAGCAGTTACGTGGGAAACTATGGCTACACCTTC. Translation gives CASSYVGNYGYTF.

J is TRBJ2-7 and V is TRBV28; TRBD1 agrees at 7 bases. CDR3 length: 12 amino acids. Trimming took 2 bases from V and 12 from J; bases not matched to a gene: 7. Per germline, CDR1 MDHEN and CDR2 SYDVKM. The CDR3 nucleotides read TGTGCCAGCAGTTTAGTACAGGGGTCGGTGTACTTC. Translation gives CASSLVQGSVYF. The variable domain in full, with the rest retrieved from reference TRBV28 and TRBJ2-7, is DVKVTQSSRYLVKRTGEKVFLECVQDMDHENMFWYRQDPGLGLRLIYFSYDVKMKEKGDIPEGYSVSREKKERFSLILESASTNQTSMYLCASSLVQGSVYFGPGTRLTVT.

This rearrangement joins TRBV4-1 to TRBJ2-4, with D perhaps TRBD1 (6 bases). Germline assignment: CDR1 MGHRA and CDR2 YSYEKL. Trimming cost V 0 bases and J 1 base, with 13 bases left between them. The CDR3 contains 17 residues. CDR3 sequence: CASSQELGRGAKNIQYF. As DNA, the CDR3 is TGCGCCAGCAGCCAAGAATTGGGCAGGGGCGCCAAAAACATTCAGTACTTC.

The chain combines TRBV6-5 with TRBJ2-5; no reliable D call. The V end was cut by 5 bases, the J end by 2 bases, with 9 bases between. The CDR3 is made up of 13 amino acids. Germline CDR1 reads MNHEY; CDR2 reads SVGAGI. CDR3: CASSLDTQETQYF. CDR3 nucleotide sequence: TGTGCCAGCAGTCTCGACACGCAAGAGACCCAGTACTTC.

The CDR3 spells CASSVRSGRVETQYF. The DNA for the CDR3 is TGTGCCAGCAGCGTCCGTAGCGGGAGGGTAGAGACCCAGTACTTC. This chain links TRBV9 with TRBJ2-5, with TRBD2 matching over 11 bases. Germline V gene lookup returns CDR1 SGDLS and CDR2 YYNGEE. V was clipped by 2 bases and J by 4 bases; unmatched bases: 4. The CDR3 runs to 15 residues.

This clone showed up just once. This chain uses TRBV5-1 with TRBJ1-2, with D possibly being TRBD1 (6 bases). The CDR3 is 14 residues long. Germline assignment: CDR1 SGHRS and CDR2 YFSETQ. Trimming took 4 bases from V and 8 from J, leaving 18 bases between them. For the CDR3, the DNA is TGCGCCAGCAGCCTAGGACAGATGAAAGGCGGCTACACCTTC. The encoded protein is CASSLGQMKGGYTF. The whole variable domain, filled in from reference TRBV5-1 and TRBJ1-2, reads KAGVTQTPRYLIKTRGQQVTLSCSPISGHRSVSWYQQTPGQGLQFLFEYFSETQRNKGNFPGRFSGRQFSNSRSEMNVSTLELGDSALYLCASSLGQMKGGYTFGSGTRLTVV.

CDR3 sequence (DNA): TGTGCCAGCTCACAGGGACTACTCGAGATCACAGATACGCAGTATTTT. Residues: CASSQGLLEITDTQYF. The rearrangement links TRBV18 to TRBJ2-3; 7 nucleotides align to TRBD2. Germline trimming cut 4 bases from V and 2 bases from J; bases unmatched to any gene: 9. The CDR3 extends over 16 amino acids. Germline V gene lookup returns CDR1 KGHSH and CDR2 LQKENI.

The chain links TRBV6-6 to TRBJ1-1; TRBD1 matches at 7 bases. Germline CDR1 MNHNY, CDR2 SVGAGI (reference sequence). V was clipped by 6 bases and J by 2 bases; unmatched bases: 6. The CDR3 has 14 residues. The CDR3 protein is CASSLGTANTEAFF. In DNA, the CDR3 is TGTGCCAGCAGCCTCGGGACAGCCAACACTGAAGCTTTCTTT.

Here the CDR3 DNA reads TGTGCCAGCAGCTTAAGTGCAACTAATGAAAAACTGTTTTTT. The encoded protein is CASSLSATNEKLFF. The chain couples TRBV7-9 to TRBJ1-4; D unresolved. Per germline, CDR1 SEHNR and CDR2 FQNEAQ (reference sequence). The V end lost 2 bases, the J end lost 0 bases, and 4 bases lay between the germline ends. The CDR3 extends over 14 amino acids.

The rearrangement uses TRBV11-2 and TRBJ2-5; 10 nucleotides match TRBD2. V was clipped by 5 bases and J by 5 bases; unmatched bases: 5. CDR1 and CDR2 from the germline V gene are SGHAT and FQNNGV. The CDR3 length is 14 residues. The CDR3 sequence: CASSPAGGGETQYF. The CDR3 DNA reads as TGTGCCAGCAGCCCAGCGGGAGGGGGGGAGACCCAGTACTTC. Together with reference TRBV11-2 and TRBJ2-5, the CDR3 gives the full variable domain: EAGVAQSPRYKIIEKRQSVAFWCNPISGHATLYWYQQILGQGPKLLIQFQNNGVVDDSQLPKDRFSAERLKGVDSTLKIQPAKLEDSAVYLCASSPAGGGETQYFGPGTRLLVL.

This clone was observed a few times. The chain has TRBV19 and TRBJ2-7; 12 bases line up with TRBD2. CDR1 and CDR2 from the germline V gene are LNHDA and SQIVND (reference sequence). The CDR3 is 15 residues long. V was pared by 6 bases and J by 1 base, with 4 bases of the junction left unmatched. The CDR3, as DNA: TGTGCCAGTAGGACACTAGCGGGAGGATCCTACGAGCAGTACTTC. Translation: CASRTLAGGSYEQYF.

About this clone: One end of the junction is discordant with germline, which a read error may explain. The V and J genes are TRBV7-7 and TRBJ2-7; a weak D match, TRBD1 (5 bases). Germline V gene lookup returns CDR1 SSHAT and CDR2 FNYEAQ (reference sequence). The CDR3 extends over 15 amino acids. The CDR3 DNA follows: TGTGCTAGCAGCTTCCTCGGGCCAGGGCTGTACGAGCAGTACTTC. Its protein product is CASSFLGPGLYEQYF.

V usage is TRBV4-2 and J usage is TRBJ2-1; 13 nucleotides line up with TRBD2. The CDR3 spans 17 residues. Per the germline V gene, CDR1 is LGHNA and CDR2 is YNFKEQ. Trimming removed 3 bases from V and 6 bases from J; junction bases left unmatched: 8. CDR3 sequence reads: CASSHRLAGGWGNEQFF. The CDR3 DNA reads TGTGCCAGCAGCCACCGACTAGCGGGGGGATGGGGCAATGAGCAGTTCTTC.